These 5 T cell receptor beta chains were sequenced from one sample in a study of graft-versus-host responses after intestinal transplantation (dated by TCRdb to the early 2020s). Library preparation employed the immunoSEQ multiplex PCR assay. TCRdb provides this immuneACCESS table in a form limited to in-frame rearrangements. Some clones are lacking; in checked studies, under half of them reflect an unresolved V gene, and why the rest are absent is not known. For this sample the table gives roughly 97,000 clones, of which 75% to 95% were detected only once. Approximately 16% of the sample goes to the ten largest clones. Sequenced material: PBMCs, taken approximately 420 days after intestinal transplant. These receptors came from a human patient who received an intestinal transplant, so some T cells may come from the graft donor.

This rearrangement joins TRBV7-9 to TRBJ1-1; D is ambiguous. The CDR3 spans 12 residues. Trimming left V 5 bases short and J 1 base short, with 5 bases between. Germline CDR1 and CDR2: SEHNR and FQNEAQ (reference sequence). DNA for the CDR3: TGTGCCAGCAGCGTATCGAACACTGAAGCTTTCTTT. Translated: CASSVSNTEAFF.

V is TRBV5-4 and J is TRBJ1-3; possibly TRBD1 for D (5 bases). Trimming pared 4 bases from V and 0 bases from J, leaving 11 bases between. The CDR3 sequence is 15 residues long. Germline lookup yields CDR1 SGHNT and CDR2 YYREEE (reference sequence). The CDR3 nucleotides are TGTGCCAGCAGCCCCGGGGGGTTCTCTGGAAACACCATATATTTT. It is translated as CASSPGGFSGNTIYF.

The chain combines TRBV6-4 with TRBJ2-1; 14 bases fit TRBD2. Germline loops: CDR1 MRHNA, CDR2 SNTAGT. The CDR3 contains 14 residues. Germline trimming cut 2 bases from V and 9 bases from J; bases unmatched to any gene: 0. CDR3 nucleotide sequence: TGTGCCAGCAGTGACGGACTAGCGGGGGGTGAGCAGTTCTTC. Encoded protein: CASSDGLAGGEQFF.

J is TRBJ2-6 and V is TRBV29-1; D unclear. CDR3 length: 14 amino acids. The V and J ends lost 3 bases and 0 bases respectively, with 6 bases between them. CDR1 and CDR2 (germline): SQVTM, ANQGSEA. The CDR3 sequence: CSVDGSSGANVLTF. CDR3 bases: TGCAGCGTTGACGGCAGCTCTGGGGCCAACGTCCTGACTTTC.

In DNA form, the CDR3 reads TGTGCCAGCAGGCGATCCGGGACCTCAACCTTCTACGAGCAGTACTTC. It encodes CASRRSGTSTFYEQYF. The rearrangement links TRBV14 to TRBJ2-5; D might be TRBD1 or TRBD2, each matching 5 bases. The better agreement between TRBJ2-7 and the DNA end casts doubt on the J call. From germline, CDR1 is SGHDN and CDR2 FVKESK. The CDR3 runs to 16 residues.